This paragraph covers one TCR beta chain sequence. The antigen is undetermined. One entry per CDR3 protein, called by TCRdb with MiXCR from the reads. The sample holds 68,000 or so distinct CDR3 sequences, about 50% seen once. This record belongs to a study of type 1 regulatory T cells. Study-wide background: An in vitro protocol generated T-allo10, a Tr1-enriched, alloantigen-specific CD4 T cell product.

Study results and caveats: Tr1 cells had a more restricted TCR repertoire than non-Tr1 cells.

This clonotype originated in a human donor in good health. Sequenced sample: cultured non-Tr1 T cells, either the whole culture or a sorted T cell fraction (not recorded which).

CDR3 region: CSALTSGGAADTQYF. The CDR3 bases are TGCAGTGCTCTGACTAGCGGGGGGGCAGCAGATACGCAGTATTTT. This rearrangement joins TRBV20-1 to TRBJ2-3, with 14 bases fitting TRBD2. The CDR3 is made up of 15 amino acids. V trimming: 5 bases; J trimming: 4 bases; junction bases outside the gene matches: 5. Germline loops: CDR1 DFQATT, CDR2 SNEGSKA (reference sequence).